These 27 T cell receptor beta chains share one sample of origin, sequenced in a study of metastatic and nonmetastatic thyroid tumors. No treatment of any kind had been given to any patient before thyroid surgery. Through MiXCR, TCRdb re-clonotyped the PCR reads. The profile shows around 16,000 clones, 15% to 18% of them singletons. Sequencing input: blood. The receptors stem from a female donor with papillary thyroid cancer or a benign thyroid nodule (not recorded which). Some clones in this sample may be carry-over from other donors' samples.

The V gene is TRBV4-3, the J gene TRBJ2-7; D is perhaps TRBD1 (6 bases). Germline V gene data show CDR1 as LGHNA and CDR2 as YSLEER. The CDR3 length is 15 residues. Trimming removed 3 bases from V and 1 base from J, with 13 bases in between. CDR3 protein: CASSQYRDISYEQYF. The DNA for the CDR3 is TGCGCCAGCAGCCAGTACCGGGACATATCCTACGAGCAGTACTTC.

This clone was found a few times. An end of the junction does not agree with germline; a read error may underlie this. The rearrangement links TRBV25-1 to TRBJ2-3, with 8 bases fitting TRBD2. Germline V gene sequence: CDR1 MGHDK, CDR2 SYGVNS. The CDR3 is made up of 15 amino acids. CDR3 residues: CAISNPRGGTYTQYF. The CDR3 coding sequence is TGTGCCATCAGTAACCCCCGGGGGGGTACATATACGCAGTATTTT.

This clone was detected a few times. The rearrangement uses TRBV12-3 or TRBV12-4 and TRBJ2-7; 7 bases align to TRBD1. This CDR3 spans 14 amino acids. V dropped 6 bases and J dropped 2; count of bases not matched to a gene: 7. CDR3 protein: CASRHRTGTYEQYF. CDR3 sequence (DNA): TGTGCCAGCAGACATCGGACAGGAACCTACGAGCAGTACTTC.

At least ten counts were recorded for this clone. The chain couples TRBV7-2 to TRBJ2-1; D is possibly TRBD2 (6 bases). The germline gives CDR1 SGHTA, CDR2 FQGNSA. The CDR3 has 16 residues. V lost 5 bases to trimming and J lost 8 bases, with 22 bases between them. The CDR3 loop is CASSRKEGGTVDEQFF. CDR3 coding DNA: TGTGCCAGCAGCCGTAAGGAGGGCGGGACCGTCGATGAGCAGTTCTTC.

V gene TRBV11-2 combines with J gene TRBJ1-1; D not certain. CDR1 and CDR2 from the germline V gene are SGHAT and FQNNGV. The V gene lost 5 bases and the J gene lost 3 bases, with 19 bases spanning the gap. The CDR3 runs to 16 residues. CDR3 sequence (DNA): TGTGCCAGCAGCCCCTGGGCTGGCACCCCTGACACTGAAGCTTTCTTT. Encoded protein: CASSPWAGTPDTEAFF.

This clone has ten or more counts. This chain links TRBV11-1 with TRBJ1-3, with D possibly being TRBD1 (5 bases). The CDR3 covers 16 residues. Trimming stripped 6 bases from V and 0 bases from J, with 15 bases between. Germline CDR1 is SGHAT and CDR2 is FQDESV (reference sequence). The CDR3 loop reads CASRARDSYSGNTIYF. The CDR3 nucleotides read TGTGCCAGCAGGGCCCGGGACTCTTACTCTGGAAACACCATATATTTT.

Ten or more counts support this clone. The chain links TRBV19 to TRBJ2-7; 9 bases fit TRBD1. CDR3 length equals 14 residues. The germline CDR1 and CDR2 sequences are LNHDA and SQIVND (reference sequence). The trim removed 7 bases at V and 4 bases at J, leaving 8 bases unmatched. The CDR3, as DNA: TGTGCCAGTACCTACAGGGGACAGGGATACGAGCAGTACTTC. It is translated as CASTYRGQGYEQYF.

J is TRBJ1-3 and V is TRBV5-5; D might be TRBD1 (5 bases). Germline CDR1 SGHKS, CDR2 YYEKEE (reference sequence). The CDR3 sequence is 14 residues long. V was clipped by 4 bases and J by 4 bases, with 12 bases between them. CDR3 sequence reads: CASSLREVGNTIYF. CDR3 DNA sequence: TGTGCCAGCAGCCTCAGGGAGGTGGGAAACACCATATATTTT. The full variable domain, in which reference TRBV5-5 and TRBJ1-3 provide the parts outside the CDR3, is DAGVTQSPTHLIKTRGQQVTLRCSPISGHKSVSWYQQVLGQGPQFIFQYYEKEERGRGNFPDRFSARQFPNYSSELNVNALLLGDSALYLCASSLREVGNTIYFGEGSWLTVV.

In the case of this clone: A much larger clone lies a single base off, so this may be a read error. This rearrangement joins TRBV2 to TRBJ1-5, with TRBD1 as a possible D gene (5 bases). V shed 2 bases and J shed 15 bases, with 17 bases lying between them. CDR1 is SNHLY and CDR2 is FYNNEI in the germline V gene. The length of the CDR3 is 13 residues. The CDR3 DNA sequence: TGTGCCAGCAGTGAAATACCCCGGCAGGGTGTGCATTTT. Its protein is CASSEIPRQGVHF.

In this sample, this clone turned up many times. V gene TRBV3-1 combines with J gene TRBJ1-5; no definite D call. The CDR3 is made up of 15 amino acids. V was pared by 4 bases and J by 2 bases, with 12 bases between. Looked up from germline, CDR1 is LGHDT and CDR2 is YNNKEL (reference sequence). CDR3 protein: CASSRGTGGNQPQHF. As DNA, the CDR3 is TGTGCCAGCAGCCGAGGAACGGGAGGCAATCAGCCCCAGCATTTT.

This clone was found many times. In DNA form, the CDR3 reads TGTGCCAGCAGCCATGCAGGGGGGAGCTCCTACGAGCAGTACTTC. It translates to CASSHAGGSSYEQYF. The rearrangement joins TRBV3-1 to TRBJ2-7, with TRBD1 as a possible D gene (7 bases). The V gene lost 3 bases and the J gene lost 0 bases, with 12 bases spanning the gap. Germline CDR1 is LGHDT and CDR2 is YNNKEL (reference sequence). The CDR3 loop spans 15 amino acids.

There are a few counts of this clone. This rearrangement joins TRBV11-2 to TRBJ2-5; D not resolved. Germline lookup yields CDR1 SGHAT and CDR2 FQNNGV. V lost 2 bases and J 5 bases, leaving 6 bases between the germline ends. The CDR3 sequence is 12 residues long. The CDR3 DNA reads TGTGCCAGCAGCTTAACCGGGGAGACCCAGTACTTC. It specifies CASSLTGETQYF.

This clone was observed at least ten times. The V and J genes are TRBV19 and TRBJ1-1; D ambiguous. Germline CDR1 is LNHDA and CDR2 is SQIVND (reference sequence). Trimming left V 4 bases short and J 14 bases short, with 11 bases between. The CDR3 runs to 10 residues. The CDR3 DNA is TGTGCCAGTAGTAACAAGGTCCTGTTCTTT. Translated: CASSNKVLFF.

This clone has at least ten counts. The chain employs TRBV10-3 and TRBJ1-3; 10 bases line up with TRBD1. V lost 7 bases and J lost 4; bases outside the gene matches: 7. CDR1 and CDR2 from the germline V gene are ENHRY and SYGVKD. CDR3 length equals 15 residues. The CDR3 DNA follows: TGTGCCATCACCCGGGACAGGGGCTCCGGAAACACCATATATTTT. Its protein product is CAITRDRGSGNTIYF.

About this clone: A much larger clone lies one base from this, so it may be a read error. J is TRBJ2-5 and V is TRBV14; maybe TRBD2 (7 bases). V lost 0 bases to trimming and J lost 4 bases, with 9 bases between them. In germline, CDR1 is SGHDN, CDR2 FVKESK. The CDR3 consists of 14 residues. CDR3 protein: CASSQERGRETQYF. For the CDR3, the DNA is TGTGCCAGCAGCCAAGAGCGGGGGCGAGAGACCCAGTACTTC.

This clone is termed medium-sized (0.01 to 0.1%). The CDR3 region has the DNA TGTGCCAGCAGCCGTTCAACTAGCGGTAAAACCTACGAGCAGTACTTC. It translates to CASSRSTSGKTYEQYF. This chain connects TRBV6-1 to TRBJ2-7, with 8 bases aligning to TRBD2. The length of the CDR3 is 16 residues. Trimming removed 6 bases from V and 2 bases from J; junction bases left unmatched: 12. The germline V gene has CDR1 MNHNS and CDR2 SASEGT.

Worth noting for this clone: It is likely a read error, because the conserved phenylalanine at the end of the CDR3 is missing. J is TRBJ1-2 and V is TRBV30, with no clear D. The CDR3 totals 12 residues. Germline values: CDR1 GTSNPN, CDR2 SVGIG (reference sequence). The CDR3 region has the DNA TGTGCCTGGCGTGTACATAACTATGGCTACACCCTC. Protein product: CAWRVHNYGYTL.

With regard to this clone: The junction shows a germline mismatch at one end, possibly a read error. This same CDR3 is encoded by further DNA sequences in the sample. V is TRBV2 and J is TRBJ2-5; weak D call: TRBD2 (6 bases). This CDR3 has 13 amino acids. Germline CDR1 is SNHLY and CDR2 is FYNNEI. The CDR3 coding sequence is TGCGCCAGTGGGCGGGGACCGAAAGAGACCCAGTACTTC. Translation: CASGRGPKETQYF.

This clone has a count of ten or more. The chain recombines TRBV5-4 with TRBJ1-6; D is unresolved. Germline values: CDR1 SGHNT, CDR2 YYREEE (reference sequence). The ends were cut back, 0 bases at V and 3 bases at J, with 7 bases in the middle. The CDR3 spans 15 residues. CDR3 sequence: CASSLAANYNSPLHF. As DNA, the CDR3 is TGTGCCAGCAGCTTGGCGGCGAACTATAATTCACCCCTCCACTTT.

Relative to its sample, this clone is medium-sized. The gene calls are TRBV27 and TRBJ1-6, with D unclear. Germline CDR1 MNHEY, CDR2 SMNVEV (reference sequence). The CDR3 has 13 amino acids. The V gene lost 5 bases and the J gene lost 8 bases, with 10 bases spanning the gap. The CDR3 sequence: CASSPVPHSPLHF. The CDR3 bases are TGTGCCAGCAGTCCCGTCCCACATTCACCCCTCCACTTT.

The rearrangement joins TRBV12-3 or TRBV12-4 to TRBJ2-2, with 12 positions matching TRBD2. The CDR3 extends over 16 amino acids. Trimming at V came to 5 bases and at J to 2 bases, leaving 3 bases not matched to a gene. The CDR3 sequence is CASSGTSGFNTGELFF. Here the CDR3 DNA reads TGTGCCAGCAGTGGGACTAGCGGGTTTAACACCGGGGAGCTGTTTTTT.

The chain links TRBV7-6 to TRBJ2-1; possible D gene TRBD2, 6 bases. This CDR3 contains 16 residues. Trimming took 1 base from V and 0 from J, leaving 10 bases between them. The germline gives CDR1 SGHVS, CDR2 FNYEAQ. The CDR3 sequence: CASSLVWEASYNEQFF. The CDR3 DNA reads TGTGCCAGCAGCTTAGTTTGGGAGGCCTCCTACAATGAGCAGTTCTTC. Together with reference TRBV7-6 and TRBJ2-1, the CDR3 gives the full variable domain: GAGVSQSPRYKVTKRGQDVALRCDPISGHVSLYWYRQALGQGPEFLTYFNYEAQQDKSGLPNDRFSAERPEGSISTLTIQRTEQRDSAMYRCASSLVWEASYNEQFFGPGTRLTVL.

This clone came up many times. The V call is TRBV18, the J call TRBJ1-1; D remains unclear. There are 14 residues in the CDR3. Germline loops: CDR1 KGHSH, CDR2 LQKENI. The germline V and J ends were trimmed by 6 bases and 3 bases, with 14 bases remaining between them. Here the CDR3 DNA reads TGTGCCAGCTCCCCTTACGACCTGGACACTGAAGCTTTCTTT. Its translation: CASSPYDLDTEAFF.

Remarks on this clone: It may be a read error: a sequence one base away is much more abundant. The rearrangement joins TRBV2 to TRBJ1-4; D remains ambiguous. The CDR3 is 13 residues long. In germline, CDR1 is SNHLY, CDR2 FYNNEI. The CDR3 bases are TGTACCAGCAGTAAGGGCCGGGGTGAAAAACTGTTTTTT. Its translation: CTSSKGRGEKLFF.

The rearrangement uses TRBV19 and TRBJ2-7, with 8 bases identical to TRBD1. The CDR3 has 16 amino acids. Losses at the gene ends were 2 bases for V and 7 bases for J; bases not matched to a gene: 13. Looked up from germline, CDR1 is LNHDA and CDR2 is SQIVND (reference sequence). The CDR3 sequence is CASSIQGAFSIYEQYF. The CDR3 nucleotides read TGTGCCAGTAGTATACAGGGGGCCTTCTCTATCTATGAGCAGTACTTC.

In its sample, this clone is medium-sized. The rearrangement links TRBV6-5 to TRBJ2-7, with D perhaps TRBD1 (7 bases). Germline-derived CDR1 and CDR2 are MNHEY and SVGAGI. Deletions cut 2 bases from V and 9 bases from J, with 29 bases between. The CDR3 totals 18 residues. The CDR3, as DNA: TGTGCCAGCAGTTACCCGCGGGGCCATGGACAGGCCCTTGAGGTGCAGTACTTC. This sequence encodes CASSYPRGHGQALEVQYF.

The chain has TRBV24-1 and TRBJ2-3; TRBD1 is a possible D gene (6 bases). Germline V gives CDR1 KGHDR, CDR2 SFDVKD. V dropped 6 bases and J dropped 7 bases, with 13 bases sitting between them. The CDR3 sequence is 13 residues long. CDR3 DNA sequence: TGTGCCACCAGTCTTAGCTGGGACAATACGCAGTATTTT. It translates to CATSLSWDNTQYF.